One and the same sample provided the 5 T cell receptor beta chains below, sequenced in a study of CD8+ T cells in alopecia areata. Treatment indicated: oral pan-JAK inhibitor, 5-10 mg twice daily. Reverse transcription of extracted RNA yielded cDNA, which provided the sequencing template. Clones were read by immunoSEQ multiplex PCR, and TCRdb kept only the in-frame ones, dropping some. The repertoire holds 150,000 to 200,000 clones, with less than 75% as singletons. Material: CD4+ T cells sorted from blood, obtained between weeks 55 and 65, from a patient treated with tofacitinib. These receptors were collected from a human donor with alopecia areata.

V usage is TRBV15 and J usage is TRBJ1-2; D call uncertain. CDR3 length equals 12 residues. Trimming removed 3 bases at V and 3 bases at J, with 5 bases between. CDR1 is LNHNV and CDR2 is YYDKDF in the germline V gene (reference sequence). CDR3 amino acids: CATSSQDYGYTF. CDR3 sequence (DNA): TGTGCCACCAGCAGTCAAGACTATGGCTACACCTTC.

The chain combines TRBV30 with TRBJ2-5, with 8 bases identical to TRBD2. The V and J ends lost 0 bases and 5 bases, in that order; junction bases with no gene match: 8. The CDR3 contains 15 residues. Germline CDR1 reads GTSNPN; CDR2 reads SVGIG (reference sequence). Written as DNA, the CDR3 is TGTGCCTGGAGTGTTTTCGGGACTAGGCCGGAGACCCAGTACTTC. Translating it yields CAWSVFGTRPETQYF.

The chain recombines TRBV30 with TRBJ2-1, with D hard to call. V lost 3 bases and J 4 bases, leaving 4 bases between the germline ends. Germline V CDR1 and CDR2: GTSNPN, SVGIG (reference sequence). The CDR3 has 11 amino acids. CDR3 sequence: CAWRWYNEQFF. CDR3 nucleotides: TGTGCCTGGAGGTGGTACAATGAGCAGTTCTTC. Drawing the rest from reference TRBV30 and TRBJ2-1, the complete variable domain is SQTIHQWPATLVQPVGSPLSLECTVEGTSNPNLYWYRQAAGRGLQLLFYSVGIGQISSEVPQNLSASRPQDRQFILSSKKLLLSDSGFYLCAWRWYNEQFFGPGTRLTVL.

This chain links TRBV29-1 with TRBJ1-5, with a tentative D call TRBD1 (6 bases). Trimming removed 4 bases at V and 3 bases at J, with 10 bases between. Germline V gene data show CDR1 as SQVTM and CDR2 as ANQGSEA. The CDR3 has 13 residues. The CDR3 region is CSVGTAFNQPQHF. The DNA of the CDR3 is TGCAGCGTTGGGACAGCATTCAATCAGCCCCAGCATTTT.

The DNA of the CDR3 is TGCGCCAGCAGCCAATTGCGGCTAGCGTTGCCCGACAATGAGCAGTTCTTC. Protein: CASSQLRLALPDNEQFF. This chain links TRBV4-1 with TRBJ2-1; D may be TRBD2 (6 bases). Germline V gene data show CDR1 as MGHRA and CDR2 as YSYEKL. V lost 2 bases to trimming and J lost 5 bases, with 19 bases between them. CDR3 length equals 17 residues.